The 27 T cell receptor beta chains below come from one sample, sequenced in a study of CXCR3-negative and CXCR3-positive naive CD8 T cells (dated by TCRdb to about 2019). Instrument on record: NextSeq 550. The Human TCR Profiling Kit (MiLaboratory) was used to prepare UMI-labeled 5' RACE TRB cDNA libraries. After TCRdb reprocessed the reads, each CDR3 protein sequence was kept as one row, without DNA. The table for this sample lists about 81,000 distinct CDR3 sequences. More than 1.5% of the sample is taken by the ten largest. The sequencing sample was made of naive CXCR3- CD8+ T cells from blood. Per the publication, the cell subset or site label means: CD45RO-CCR7+CD27+CD95- naive CD8+ T cells lacking CXCR3 (TNR3-). The receptor set was obtained from a human donor in good health. Some clones in this sample may be carry-over from other donors' samples.

The rearrangement joins TRBV7-6 to TRBJ2-1; lacking DNA, the TRBD1 call made by TCRdb goes unchecked. The CDR3 consists of 15 residues. Germline values: CDR1 SGHVS, CDR2 FNYEAQ. The CDR3 reads CASSSPDRAVNEQFF.

The chain carries TRBV29-1 and TRBJ2-3; without DNA, the TCRdb call of TRBD2 cannot be checked. This CDR3 comprises 15 residues. Per the germline V gene, CDR1 is SQVTM and CDR2 is ANQGSEA. The chain's CDR3 is CSVNPVAGGTDTQYF.

V usage is TRBV10-2 and J usage is TRBJ1-1; as DNA is missing, the TRBD1 call by TCRdb cannot be tested. Looked up from germline, CDR1 is WSHSY and CDR2 is SAAADI. The CDR3 totals 15 residues. The CDR3 loop is CASSDTGATGTEAFF.

The CDR3 here is CSVDRQGARLNEQFF. The V gene is TRBV29-1, the J gene TRBJ2-1; TCRdb gives TRBD1 as the D gene, but with no DNA this cannot be confirmed. This CDR3 has 15 amino acids. Germline-derived CDR1 and CDR2 are SQVTM and ANQGSEA.

The chain joins TRBV7-9 to TRBJ2-7; TCRdb picks TRBD1, but there is no DNA to check that call. The CDR3 length is 14 residues. Germline-derived CDR1 and CDR2 are SEHNR and FQNEAQ (reference sequence). CDR3 in amino acids: CASSPRDKTYEQYF.

This chain connects TRBV7-6 to TRBJ2-7; TCRdb's D gene call, TRBD2, goes unchecked for lack of DNA. The CDR3 runs 11 residues. Germline assignment: CDR1 SGHVS and CDR2 FNYEAQ. CDR3 in amino acids: CASSSTNEQYF.

This chain connects TRBV3-1 to TRBJ1-1. The CDR3 has 15 residues. Per germline, CDR1 LGHDT and CDR2 YNNKEL (reference sequence). The CDR3 sequence: CASSQDLAASTEAFF.

The J gene is TRBJ2-1, the V gene TRBV4-1; the D call of TRBD1 rests on TCRdb alone, since no DNA is present to check it. Germline V CDR1 and CDR2: MGHRA, YSYEKL. This CDR3 is 15 amino acids long. CDR3 region: CASSQGQGGSNEQFF.

The rearrangement joins TRBV28 to TRBJ2-3; TCRdb's D call of TRBD2 is untestable without DNA. Germline V gene lookup returns CDR1 MDHEN and CDR2 SYDVKM. The CDR3 sequence is 15 residues long. CDR3 protein: CASSTSGRAADTQYF.

The chain uses TRBV28 and TRBJ1-5; TCRdb gives TRBD1 as the D gene, but with no DNA this cannot be confirmed. This CDR3 is built from 14 residues. The germline V gene has CDR1 MDHEN and CDR2 SYDVKM. CDR3 sequence reads: CASSLRQGFQPQHF.

The rearrangement uses TRBV19 and TRBJ1-1. CDR3 length: 13 residues. Germline assignment: CDR1 LNHDA and CDR2 SQIVND (reference sequence). This chain's CDR3 is CASSIGRGTEAFF.

The chain employs TRBV7-9 and TRBJ1-5; absent DNA, TCRdb's TRBD1 call cannot be checked. Looked up from germline, CDR1 is SEHNR and CDR2 is FQNEAQ (reference sequence). CDR3 length: 15 amino acids. The CDR3 is CASSSDREYNQPQHF.

The chain links TRBV30 to TRBJ1-4. The germline V gene has CDR1 GTSNPN and CDR2 SVGIG (reference sequence). CDR3 length equals 15 residues. This CDR3 reads CAWRGSSGIGEKLFF. Based on the CDR3 plus reference TRBV30 and TRBJ1-4, the full variable domain is SQTIHQWPATLVQPVGSPLSLECTVEGTSNPNLYWYRQAAGRGLQLLFYSVGIGQISSEVPQNLSASRPQDRQFILSSKKLLLSDSGFYLCAWRGSSGIGEKLFFGSGTQLSVL.

The chain uses TRBV5-5 and TRBJ1-1. The CDR3 consists of 14 residues. Germline V gives CDR1 SGHKS, CDR2 YYEKEE (reference sequence). The CDR3 reads CASSLGDSGSEAFF.

This sequence joins TRBV3-1 and TRBJ2-7; TCRdb gives TRBD1 as the D gene, but with no DNA this cannot be confirmed. The length of the CDR3 is 14 residues. Looked up from germline, CDR1 is LGHDT and CDR2 is YNNKEL (reference sequence). CDR3 amino acids: CASGETGEYYEQYF.

The chain joins TRBV12-5 to TRBJ2-1; there is no DNA to check the TCRdb D call of TRBD1. The germline V gene encodes CDR1 LGHNT and CDR2 FRNRAP. CDR3 length equals 14 residues. The CDR3 protein is CAGGRDRGLNEQFF.

The chain combines TRBV5-1 with TRBJ2-7; TCRdb selects TRBD2, and the lack of DNA leaves this call unchecked. CDR1 and CDR2 from the germline V gene are SGHRS and YFSETQ. The CDR3 runs to 14 residues. The CDR3 loop is CASSGGEGIAEQYF.

V usage is TRBV27 and J usage is TRBJ2-7; TCRdb returns TRBD1, unconfirmable since there is no DNA. Germline V gene lookup returns CDR1 MNHEY and CDR2 SMNVEV (reference sequence). This CDR3 is 14 amino acids long. The CDR3: CASGTGGSTYEQYF.

The V gene is TRBV6-2 or TRBV6-3, the J gene TRBJ1-2. CDR1 MNHEY and CDR2 SVGEGT come from the germline V gene. The CDR3 covers 16 residues. CDR3: CASSYLGRSAFPGYTF.

This chain joins TRBV4-2 and TRBJ2-3. The CDR3 extends over 12 amino acids. Germline V gene lookup returns CDR1 LGHNA and CDR2 YNFKEQ. The CDR3 sequence: CASSRGSDTQYF.

This rearrangement joins TRBV30 to TRBJ1-1; checking the TCRdb D call of TRBD1 is not possible without DNA. The germline V gene encodes CDR1 GTSNPN and CDR2 SVGIG (reference sequence). The length of the CDR3 is 13 residues. The CDR3 sequence is CAWSRTLNTEAFF.

The chain combines TRBV7-6 with TRBJ2-7; TCRdb picks TRBD1, but there is no DNA to check that call. From germline, CDR1 is SGHVS and CDR2 FNYEAQ. The CDR3 runs to 15 residues. CDR3 sequence: CASSFSDRGGHEQYF. The full variable domain, with the rest looked up from reference TRBV7-6 and TRBJ2-7, is GAGVSQSPRYKVTKRGQDVALRCDPISGHVSLYWYRQALGQGPEFLTYFNYEAQQDKSGLPNDRFSAERPEGSISTLTIQRTEQRDSAMYRCASSFSDRGGHEQYFGPGTRLTVT.

The J gene is TRBJ2-3, the V gene TRBV6-4; there is no DNA to check the TCRdb D call of TRBD1. This CDR3 comprises 15 residues. The V gene's germline CDR1 is MRHNA and CDR2 SNTAGT. This CDR3 is CASSTDPGSTDTQYF.

The chain recombines TRBV5-6 with TRBJ2-1; the D call of TRBD2 rests on TCRdb alone, since no DNA is present to check it. This CDR3 has 13 residues. Looked up from germline, CDR1 is SGHDT and CDR2 is YYEEEE. The CDR3 loop is CASSWGLANEQFF.

CDR3 residues: CASSPLWLANNEQFF. This chain uses TRBV7-8 with TRBJ2-1; checking the TCRdb D call of TRBD2 is not possible without DNA. Germline V gene lookup returns CDR1 SGHVS and CDR2 FQNEAQ. CDR3 length equals 15 residues.

The chain combines TRBV24-1 with TRBJ2-7; checking the TCRdb D call of TRBD1 is not possible without DNA. Germline loops: CDR1 KGHDR, CDR2 SFDVKD. The CDR3 covers 13 residues. CDR3 amino acids: CATSAGQPYEQYF.

The chain links TRBV7-9 to TRBJ2-7; TCRdb designates TRBD1, a call that cannot be tested without DNA. The germline gives CDR1 SEHNR, CDR2 FQNEAQ (reference sequence). The CDR3 has 13 amino acids. CDR3 in amino acids: CASSKPRVYEQYF.